This TCR beta chain is from a study of T cell repertoires in cytomegalovirus infection. Study-wide background: Evidence of both CMV infection and a matching HLA type came from public TCR beta signatures.

Findings and limits, study-wide: CMV-specific TCR beta clonotypes restricted by HLA-C dominated the ex vivo response.

This CDR3 comprises 12 residues. Germline values: CDR1 SEHNR, CDR2 FQNEAQ (reference sequence). Via MiXCR, TCRdb re-called the reads, giving one row per CDR3 protein. The sample yields approximately 600,000 distinct CDR3 sequences, over 35% seen once. As regards this clonotype: The antigen remains undetermined. A junction boundary mismatches the germline segment, possibly from a read error.

This material consisted of cultured PBMCs, taken from culture after CMV antigen stimulation. The TCR originated in a human donor in good health (CMV status not recorded). Some clones in this sample may be carry-over from other donors' samples. V gene TRBV7-9 combines with J gene TRBJ2-5; maybe TRBD2 (7 bases). The CDR3 nucleotides read TGTGCCAGCAGCAGGGGGAAGGGCGGGAGAGACTTC. Protein product: CASSRGKGGRDF.